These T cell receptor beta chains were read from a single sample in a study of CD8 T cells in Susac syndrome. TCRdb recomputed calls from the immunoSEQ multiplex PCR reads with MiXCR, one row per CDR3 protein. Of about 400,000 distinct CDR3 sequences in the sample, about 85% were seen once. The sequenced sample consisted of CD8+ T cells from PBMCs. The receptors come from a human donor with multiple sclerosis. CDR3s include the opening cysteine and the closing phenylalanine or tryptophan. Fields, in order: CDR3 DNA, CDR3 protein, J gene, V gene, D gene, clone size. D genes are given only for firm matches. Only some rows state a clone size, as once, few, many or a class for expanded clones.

CDR3 DNA: TGTGCCAGCAGTTTTGGCGGGAGAGACTCCTACGAGCAGTACTTC
CDR3 protein: CASSFGGRDSYEQYF
J gene: TRBJ2-7
V gene: TRBV28
D gene: TRBD2
clone size: once

CDR3 DNA: TGTGCCAGCAGTTTATCCTCGCAGGGGTCGGGAGCTTTCTTT
CDR3 protein: CASSLSSQGSGAFF
J gene: TRBJ1-1
V gene: TRBV27
D gene: .
clone size: .

CDR3 DNA: TGTGCCAGCAGTGAACTAGCGGGAGTCGCAAGCACAGATACGCAGTATTTT
CDR3 protein: CASSELAGVASTDTQYF
J gene: TRBJ2-3
V gene: TRBV2
D gene: TRBD2
clone size: .

CDR3 DNA: TGTGCCAGCAGTTTTATTCCCGGGACAGGGAAAATCTCACCCCTCCACTTT
CDR3 protein: CASSFIPGTGKISPLHF
J gene: TRBJ1-6
V gene: TRBV12-3/TRBV12-4
D gene: TRBD1
clone size: .

CDR3 DNA: TGTGCCAGCAGCGAACAGGGAGGGATTGGAACAGATACGCAGTATTTT
CDR3 protein: CASSEQGGIGTDTQYF
J gene: TRBJ2-3
V gene: TRBV5-4
D gene: .
clone size: .

CDR3 DNA: TGTGCCTGGATGACCTCCGCGTTTGGCGAGCAGTACTTC
CDR3 protein: CAWMTSAFGEQYF
J gene: TRBJ2-7
V gene: TRBV30
D gene: .
clone size: .

CDR3 DNA: TGTGCCAGCAGTGGATGGACTAGCGGGAGCGCGCAGTATTTT
CDR3 protein: CASSGWTSGSAQYF
J gene: TRBJ2-3
V gene: TRBV27
D gene: TRBD2
clone size: once

CDR3 DNA: TGTGCCAGCAGCTTAGCGGGAGAGTTAAATGAGCAGTTCTTC
CDR3 protein: CASSLAGELNEQFF
J gene: TRBJ2-1
V gene: TRBV6-5
D gene: TRBD2
clone size: .

CDR3 DNA: TGTGCCAGCAGTTACGGCGGGAGTGCGGATGAGCAGTTCTTC
CDR3 protein: CASSYGGSADEQFF
J gene: TRBJ2-1
V gene: TRBV6-5
D gene: TRBD2
clone size: few

CDR3 DNA: TGTGCCTGGAGTGCGGCGGGAGGGAACACCGGGGAGCTGTTTTTT
CDR3 protein: CAWSAAGGNTGELFF
J gene: TRBJ2-2
V gene: TRBV30
D gene: TRBD2
clone size: .

CDR3 DNA: TGTGCCAGCAGCCAAGGATTTGACCGAACCTACGAGCAGTACTTC
CDR3 protein: CASSQGFDRTYEQYF
J gene: TRBJ2-7
V gene: TRBV14
D gene: .
clone size: .

CDR3 DNA: TGTGCCAGCAGTCCATGGGACAGGGTGCCATCGTTTGAAGCTTTCTTT
CDR3 protein: CASSPWDRVPSFEAFF
J gene: TRBJ1-1
V gene: TRBV6-1
D gene: TRBD1
clone size: few

CDR3 DNA: TGTGCCACCAGCAGAGCCGGGATTTCCGTGGGGGTAAACAATGAGCAGTTCTTC
CDR3 protein: CATSRAGISVGVNNEQFF
J gene: TRBJ2-1
V gene: TRBV15
D gene: .
clone size: .

CDR3 DNA: TGTGCCCAGCAAATCAATCAGCCCCAGCATTTT
CDR3 protein: CAQQINQPQHF
J gene: TRBJ1-5
V gene: TRBV2
D gene: .
clone size: .

CDR3 DNA: TGTGCCAGCAGTGACCGGGTCCTAACCGGCGAGCAGTACTTC
CDR3 protein: CASSDRVLTGEQYF
J gene: TRBJ2-7
V gene: TRBV25-1
D gene: .
clone size: .

CDR3 DNA: TGTGCTAGTGGTTTGCCCCAGACAGGGGCGCCGACCGGGGAGCTGTTTTTT
CDR3 protein: CASGLPQTGAPTGELFF
J gene: TRBJ2-2
V gene: TRBV12-5
D gene: TRBD1
clone size: .

CDR3 DNA: TGTGCCACCCTACACACGAACACTGAAGCTTTCTTT
CDR3 protein: CATLHTNTEAFF
J gene: TRBJ1-1
V gene: TRBV6-1
D gene: .
clone size: .

CDR3 DNA: TGTGCCAGCAGTTACGGACTAGCGGGGAACAATGAGCAGTTCTTC
CDR3 protein: CASSYGLAGNNEQFF
J gene: TRBJ2-1
V gene: TRBV6-5
D gene: TRBD2
clone size: few

CDR3 DNA: TGTGCCAGCAGTAGTAGTATGCTACAGCAAAGAAAAAACATTCAGTACTTC
CDR3 protein: CASSSSMLQQRKNIQYF
J gene: TRBJ2-4
V gene: TRBV21-1
D gene: .
clone size: .

CDR3 DNA: TGCGCCAGCAGCCCGACGACAGGGGAAAAGCCCACAGATACGCAGTATTTT
CDR3 protein: CASSPTTGEKPTDTQYF
J gene: TRBJ2-3
V gene: TRBV4-1
D gene: TRBD1
clone size: .

CDR3 DNA: TGTGCCAGCAGTCCCGCCGGACAGGGAAGCGAGCAGTACTTC
CDR3 protein: CASSPAGQGSEQYF
J gene: TRBJ2-7
V gene: TRBV27
D gene: TRBD1
clone size: few

CDR3 DNA: TGTGCTAGTGGTTTAGCAAACCCAAGGGACTCGGGGCGGGAGGGCCCGGGTAGAGAGACCCAGTACTTC
CDR3 protein: CASGLANPRDSGREGPGRETQYF
J gene: TRBJ2-5
V gene: TRBV12-5
D gene: TRBD2
clone size: .

CDR3 DNA: TGCGCCAGCAGCATTCCTCTAGAGTACAATGAGCAGTTCTTC
CDR3 protein: CASSIPLEYNEQFF
J gene: TRBJ2-1
V gene: TRBV5-1
D gene: .
clone size: .

CDR3 DNA: TGTGCCAGCAGCTCGCCGGCGGGCAGCACGTCCTACGAGCAGTACTTC
CDR3 protein: CASSSPAGSTSYEQYF
J gene: TRBJ2-7
V gene: TRBV7-9
D gene: .
clone size: .

CDR3 DNA: TGTGCCAGTAGTATTTATGGCAGGGCTAACACTGAAGCTTTCTTT
CDR3 protein: CASSIYGRANTEAFF
J gene: TRBJ1-1
V gene: TRBV19
D gene: .
clone size: .

CDR3 DNA: TGTGCCAGCAGCTTAGACAGGGTCAGTACCTATGGCTACACCTTC
CDR3 protein: CASSLDRVSTYGYTF
J gene: TRBJ1-2
V gene: TRBV13
D gene: .
clone size: .

CDR3 DNA: TGCGCCACCCGGGGGGGGACCGCTTACAATGAGCAGTTCTTC
CDR3 protein: CATRGGTAYNEQFF
J gene: TRBJ2-1
V gene: TRBV10-2
D gene: TRBD2
clone size: .

CDR3 DNA: TGTGCCAGCAGTGAGGGCAGCACCAACTCTGGAAACACCATATATTTT
CDR3 protein: CASSEGSTNSGNTIYF
J gene: TRBJ1-3
V gene: TRBV6-1
D gene: .
clone size: .

CDR3 DNA: TGCGCCAGCAGTATACAGGGGGAGGACACCATATATTTT
CDR3 protein: CASSIQGEDTIYF
J gene: TRBJ1-3
V gene: TRBV4-1
D gene: TRBD1
clone size: .

CDR3 DNA: TGTGCCAGCACCGTGTGGGGGTACAATGAGCAGTTCTTC
CDR3 protein: CASTVWGYNEQFF
J gene: TRBJ2-1
V gene: TRBV6-1
D gene: .
clone size: .

CDR3 DNA: TGTGCCAGCAAAGGGAGGGGACGAACAACGACTAACTATGGCTACACCTTC
CDR3 protein: CASKGRGRTTTNYGYTF
J gene: TRBJ1-2
V gene: TRBV11-2
D gene: .
clone size: .